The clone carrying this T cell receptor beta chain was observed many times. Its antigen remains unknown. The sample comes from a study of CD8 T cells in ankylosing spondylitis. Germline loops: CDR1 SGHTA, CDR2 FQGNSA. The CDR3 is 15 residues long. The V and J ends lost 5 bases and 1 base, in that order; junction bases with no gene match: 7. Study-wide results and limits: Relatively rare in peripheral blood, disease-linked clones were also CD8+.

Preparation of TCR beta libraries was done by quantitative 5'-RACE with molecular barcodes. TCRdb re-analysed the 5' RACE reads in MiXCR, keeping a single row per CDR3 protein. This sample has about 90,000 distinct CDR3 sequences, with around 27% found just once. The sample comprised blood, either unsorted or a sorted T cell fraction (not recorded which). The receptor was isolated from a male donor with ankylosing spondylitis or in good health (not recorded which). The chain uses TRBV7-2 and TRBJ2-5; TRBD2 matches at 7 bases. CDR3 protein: CASSKLASRQETQYF. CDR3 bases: TGTGCCAGCAGCAAACTAGCGAGCCGCCAAGAGACCCAGTACTTC.